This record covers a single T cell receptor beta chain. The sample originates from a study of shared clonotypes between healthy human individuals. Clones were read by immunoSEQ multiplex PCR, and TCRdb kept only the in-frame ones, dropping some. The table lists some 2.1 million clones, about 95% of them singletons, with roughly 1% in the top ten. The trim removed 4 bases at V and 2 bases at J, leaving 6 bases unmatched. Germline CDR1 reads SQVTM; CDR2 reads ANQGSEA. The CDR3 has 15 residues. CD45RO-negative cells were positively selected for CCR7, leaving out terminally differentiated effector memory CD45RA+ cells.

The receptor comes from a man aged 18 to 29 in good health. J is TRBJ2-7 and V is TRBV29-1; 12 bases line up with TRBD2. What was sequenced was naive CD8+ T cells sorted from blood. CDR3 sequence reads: CSVAGGLAGTYEQYF. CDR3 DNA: TGCAGCGTTGCAGGTGGACTAGCGGGGACCTACGAGCAGTACTTC.